This T cell receptor beta chain was sequenced for a study of PD-1 blockade in mismatch repair-deficient tumors (dated by TCRdb to about 2017). In terms of the full investigation: Between late 2013 and late 2016, the trial enrolled approximately 86 consecutive patients with about eleven types of mismatch repair-deficient cancer, all of whom had received prior treatment and were progressing. Tumor-associated T cell clones were tracked in the peripheral blood of patients responding to PD-1 blockade by deep sequencing of TCR CDR3 regions. What the research found in general, with its limitations: Tumor-resident clones, often undetectable in blood before treatment, expanded rapidly after pembrolizumab and then contracted, generally before radiologic responses.

From a lookup of the germline V gene, CDR1 and CDR2 are KGHSH and LQKENI. Trimming takes 0 bases off V and 5 bases off J; junction bases not matched to a gene: 7. The CDR3 goes from the cysteine to the phenylalanine over 17 residues. Of the read, only the CDR3 DNA is kept; its 51 bases are in frame from base 1. Library prep was done by the immunoSEQ multiplex PCR assay. As stored in TCRdb, this immuneACCESS dataset retains in-frame rearrangements with V and J assigned. A fraction of the clones does not appear; measured against another copy, unresolved V genes explain less than half of the discrepancy, and the remainder lacks a known reason. For this sample the table gives 11,000 to 15,000 clones, of which 65% to 90% were detected only once. Together, the top ten hold approximately 1.8% of the sample. For each enrolled patient, mismatch repair deficiency was established using either polymerase chain reaction or immunohistochemistry. TCR sequencing was carried out for three patients who responded to pembrolizumab therapy. The phase II trial prospectively evaluated PD-1 blockade with pembrolizumab in advanced mismatch repair-deficient cancers, independent of tissue of origin. Peripheral blood T cell samples were collected serially, before PD-1 blockade began and at several time points afterward. Blood sampling time points were reported as weeks after the first dose of pembrolizumab.

On this clone: This receptor's antigen is unknown. No much larger clone exists at a distance of one base, and base qualities are not known.

The V gene is TRBV18 and the J gene is TRBJ2-2; 9 junctional bases match TRBD2. Sequences were derived from PBMCs, sampled roughly 15 weeks after starting pembrolizumab. This TCR was recovered from an adult with mismatch repair-deficient cancer. This receptor carries the CDR3 CASSPPIAGAQTGELFF. The nucleotide sequence reads as follows: TGTGCCAGCTCACCACCTATAGCGGGAGCTCAGACCGGGGAGCTGTTTTTT.